What follows describes a single T cell receptor beta chain. What it binds is unknown. The data originate from a study of radiation and T cells in renal cell carcinoma. Study-wide points: No pretreatment tumor biopsies were available for baseline clonotypes.

TCRdb's copy holds only in-frame clones and misses some; the assay was immunoSEQ multiplex PCR. The sample records 120,000 to 150,000 clones, 65% to 90% being singletons. Germline CDR1 is SEHNR and CDR2 is FQNEAQ (reference sequence). V dropped 5 bases and J dropped 7 bases, with 14 bases sitting between them. This CDR3 spans 14 amino acids. Described time point: blood 4 weeks post-SBRT, at nephrectomy. The treatment was: 15 Gy SBRT to primary tumor, nephrectomy 4 weeks later. Nephrectomy followed 15 Gy stereotactic body radiation by 4 weeks. Radiation-treated patients gave blood at baseline, week 2 and week 4. Clear cell pathology was present in this patient's renal cell carcinoma.

This specimen was blood, taken from a patient whose treatment included radiotherapy and nephrectomy. The rearrangement joins TRBV7-9 to TRBJ1-4; no definite D call. This TCR derives from a woman in her forties or fifties with renal cell carcinoma. The CDR3 bases are TGTGCCAGCAGCCCCTCAGGTACACTTGAAAAACTGTTTTTT. Its translation: CASSPSGTLEKLFF.